This record covers a single T cell receptor (beta chain). Its antigen is still unknown. Per-base quality was not reported, and no clone a single base away is much larger than it. The study profiled bulk TCR beta-chain repertoires in matched peripheral blood, tumor and adjacent normal breast tissue taken from roughly 17 patients with early-stage breast cancer. Before surgery, whole blood (about 5-10 mL) was collected into EDTA tubes and processed within 2 hours. Peripheral blood mononuclear cells were isolated by Ficoll-Paque centrifugation in SepMate-50 tubes. For storage in liquid nitrogen, PBMCs were cryopreserved as aliquots of 2 to 4 million cells in about 90% FBS with approximately 10% DMSO. The Qiagen AllPrep DNA/RNA Mini kit was used for genomic DNA extraction. Two independent genomic DNA replicates were amplified for each sample, with around 0.5 ug used for blood and about 1.5 ug for tumor or normal breast. TCRB sequencing of genomic DNA was carried out with the ImmunoSeq Intro kit according to the manufacturer's instructions. Multiplex PCR was run for around 30 cycles using proprietary primers and spike-in control sequences for absolute quantification. An 87-bp fragment spanning the CDR3 and flanking V and J genes was sequenced with single-end 150-bp reads. Each lane of an Illumina MiSeq running version 3.0 chemistry carried seven multiplexed samples, with two replicates apiece. Concerning the study's data processing: The vendor's proprietary pipeline processed the raw data and merged both replicates into a single result for each sample. A clonotype was defined as productive rearrangements that share the same V-gene family, CDR3 amino acid sequence and J-gene segment. To compute clonality, the normalized Shannon entropy (Pielou evenness) of TCRB abundances was subtracted from 1. T cell density was estimated by dividing total templates by the number of input cells inferred from the DNA input amount. Recon was used with default parameters to estimate total repertoire diversity and clonality. A clonotype counted as tumor-enriched if its abundance in tumor exceeded 0.1% and was at least 32-fold higher than its abundance in normal breast. Drawn from immuneACCESS, this table holds only the in-frame rearrangements with V and J called that TCRdb kept. Clones are partly lost; checked studies trace under half to an unresolved V gene and leave the rest unexplained. V and J calls and clone size are given by that table; D and trimming were obtained from the DNA. This sample comprises 45,000 to 60,000 clones, 85% to 95% of them detected only once. More than 4% of the sample rests with the top ten.

The sample comes from a study of early stage breast cancer tumors (dated by TCRdb to the late 2010s). About the full investigation: Of the roughly 16 invasive breast tumors, eleven to twelve were found to be estrogen receptor-positive, progesterone receptor-positive and HER2-negative. About 65% of the 12 ER+/PR+/HER2- tumors were invasive ductal carcinomas, while the other four were invasive lobular carcinomas. Across all samples, about 3,000,000 templates representing approximately 1 million unique clonotypes were detected. A read coverage of roughly 10-fold per sample was achieved on average.

On the study overall, not on this receptor specifically: Because the cohort was small, a breakdown by tumor subtype could not be done. Compared with adjacent normal breast tissue, tumors had higher clonality and around 2.5-fold greater T cell density. Enriched TCRB sequences shared across patients were mostly commonly generated sequences, unlikely to play an important role in the tumor microenvironment. Repertoires from blood and normal breast were more alike than repertoires from blood and tumor, and in about 90% of the 16 patients, comparing each tissue with blood separated tumor from normal. Chain pairing and functional markers such as CD4, CD8 and FOXP3 were missed by bulk genomic DNA sequencing of unsorted cells.

This TCR was sampled from a person aged 70 to 85 with breast cancer. Material: blood.

The sequence in DNA is TGTGCCAGCAGCAAGTGGAGAGAGGGTTGCATTTACGAGCAGTACTTC. It codes for CASSKWREGCIYEQYF. This chain joins TRBV21-1 to TRBJ2-7; the table assigns TRBD2, which was not confirmed against the DNA. TRBV21-1 constitutes a pseudogene. From the cysteine up to the phenylalanine, the CDR3 has a length of 16 residues. Only the CDR3 DNA is retained, 48 bases long and in frame from the first base.